A single sample is the source of the 9 T cell receptor beta chains below, sequenced in a study of neurological immune-mediated disorders. TCRdb redid the calling of the 5' RACE reads with MiXCR, one entry per CDR3 protein. The repertoire holds fewer than 85,000 distinct CDR3 sequences, with about 5.2% as singletons. Sequencing input: PBMCs. The receptors here all came from a young woman with multiple sclerosis.

This clonotype was seen many times. V usage is TRBV5-1 and J usage is TRBJ2-3; no clear D. From germline, CDR1 is SGHRS and CDR2 YFSETQ. The CDR3 is 11 amino acids. With 3 bases removed from V and 5 bases from J, the gap between germline ends came to 4 bases. The CDR3 DNA reads as TGCGCCAGCAGCTCGGGAGATACGCAGTATTTT. It translates to CASSSGDTQYF.

The V and J genes are TRBV10-3 and TRBJ1-5, with 9 positions matching TRBD1. V dropped 2 bases and J dropped 5; count of bases not matched to a gene: 1. The length of the CDR3 is 14 residues. Germline V gene lookup returns CDR1 ENHRY and CDR2 SYGVKD. CDR3 in amino acids: CAISERQGDQPQHF. The CDR3 region has the DNA TGTGCCATCAGTGAGAGACAGGGGGATCAGCCCCAGCATTTT.

This clonotype has at least ten counts. The chain joins TRBV20-1 to TRBJ2-3; D is ambiguous. CDR1 and CDR2 (germline): DFQATT, SNEGSKA (reference sequence). The CDR3 sequence is 12 residues long. V lost 3 bases and J 0 bases, leaving 4 bases between the germline ends. The CDR3 nucleotides are TGCAGTGCTAGCGGGAGCACAGATACGCAGTATTTT. Translation: CSASGSTDTQYF.

This clonotype was detected only a few times. The chain is built from TRBV7-2 and TRBJ2-1; D remains unclear. Germline V gene lookup returns CDR1 SGHTA and CDR2 FQGNSA. This CDR3 spans 15 amino acids. V was cut by 1 base and J by 0 bases, with 7 bases left in between. The CDR3 spells CASSLEASSYNEQFF. The CDR3 DNA is TGTGCCAGCAGCTTAGAGGCGAGCTCCTACAATGAGCAGTTCTTC. Variable domain in full (rest from reference TRBV7-2 and TRBJ2-1): GAGVSQSPSNKVTEKGKDVELRCDPISGHTALYWYRQSLGQGLEFLIYFQGNSAPDKSGLPSDRFSAERTGGSVSTLTIQRTQQEDSAVYLCASSLEASSYNEQFFGPGTRLTVL.

The chain employs TRBV20-1 and TRBJ2-5, with 7 bases lining up with TRBD1. Germline CDR1 is DFQATT and CDR2 is SNEGSKA (reference sequence). This CDR3 is 14 amino acids long. The V gene end was trimmed by 0 bases and the J gene end by 1 base; junction bases not matched to a gene: 2. Written as DNA, the CDR3 is TGCAGTGCTAGAGATCACAGGGGCCAAGAGACCCAGTACTTC. Its translation is CSARDHRGQETQYF.

The gene calls are TRBV18 and TRBJ1-2; D not certain. The germline V gene has CDR1 KGHSH and CDR2 LQKENI. The CDR3 consists of 13 residues. Trimming stripped 2 bases from V and 7 bases from J, with 11 bases between. CDR3 loop: CASSPSPTAGYTF. The DNA of the CDR3 is TGTGCCAGCTCACCATCTCCAACTGCTGGCTACACCTTC. Based on the CDR3 plus reference TRBV18 and TRBJ1-2, the full variable domain is NAGVMQNPRHLVRRRGQEARLRCSPMKGHSHVYWYRQLPEEGLKFMVYLQKENIIDESGMPKERFSAEFPKEGPSILRIQQVVRGDSAAYFCASSPSPTAGYTFGSGTRLTVV.

At least ten counts were recorded for this clonotype. This chain uses TRBV18 with TRBJ2-5; D is ambiguous. CDR1 and CDR2 from the germline V gene are KGHSH and LQKENI. This CDR3 has 15 residues. Trimming removed 1 base at V and 3 bases at J, with 12 bases between. Here the CDR3 reads CASSPLRTAKETQYF. In nucleotides, the CDR3 is TGTGCCAGCTCACCACTGAGAACAGCGAAAGAGACCCAGTACTTC.

This clonotype was detected many times. The chain carries TRBV2 and TRBJ2-1, with D possibly being TRBD1 (6 bases). This CDR3 contains 12 residues. Germline loops: CDR1 SNHLY, CDR2 FYNNEI. Trimming cost V 4 bases and J 13 bases, with 14 bases left between them. This chain's CDR3 is CASSGDTRYQFF. As DNA, the CDR3 is TGTGCCAGCAGTGGGGACACACGGTACCAGTTCTTC.

The V and J genes are TRBV4-2 and TRBJ2-3; 7 nucleotides align to TRBD1. The germline V gene encodes CDR1 LGHNA and CDR2 YNFKEQ. This CDR3 region has 14 residues. The ends lost 3 bases at V and 5 bases at J; junction bases unmatched: 5. The CDR3 sequence: CASSQGQYEDTQYF. CDR3 DNA sequence: TGTGCCAGCAGCCAGGGACAGTACGAAGATACGCAGTATTTT.